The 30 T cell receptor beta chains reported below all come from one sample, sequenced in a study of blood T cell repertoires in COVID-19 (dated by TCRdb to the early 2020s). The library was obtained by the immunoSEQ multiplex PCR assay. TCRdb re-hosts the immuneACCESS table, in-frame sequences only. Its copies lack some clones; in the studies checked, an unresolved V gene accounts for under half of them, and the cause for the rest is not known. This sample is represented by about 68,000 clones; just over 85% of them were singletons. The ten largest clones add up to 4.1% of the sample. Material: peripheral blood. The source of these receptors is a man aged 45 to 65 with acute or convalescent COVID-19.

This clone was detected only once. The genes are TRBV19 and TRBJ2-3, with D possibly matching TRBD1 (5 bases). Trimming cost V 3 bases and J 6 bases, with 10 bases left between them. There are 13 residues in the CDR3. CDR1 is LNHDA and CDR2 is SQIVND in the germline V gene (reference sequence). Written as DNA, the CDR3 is TGTGCCAGTAGTATCAGCAGGGTGGATACGCAGTATTTT. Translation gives CASSISRVDTQYF.

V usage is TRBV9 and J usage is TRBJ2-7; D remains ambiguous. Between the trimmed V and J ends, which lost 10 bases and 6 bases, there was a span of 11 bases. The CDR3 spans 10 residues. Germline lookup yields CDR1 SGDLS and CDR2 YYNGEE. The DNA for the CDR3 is TGTGCCGCGGAGTGGAGCGAGCAGTACTTC. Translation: CAAEWSEQYF.

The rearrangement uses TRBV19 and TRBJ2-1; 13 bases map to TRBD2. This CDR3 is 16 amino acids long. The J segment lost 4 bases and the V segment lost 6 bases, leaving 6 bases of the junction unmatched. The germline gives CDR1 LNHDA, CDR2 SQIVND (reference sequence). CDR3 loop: CASRQPGLAGYNEQFF. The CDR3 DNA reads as TGTGCCAGTAGGCAACCGGGACTAGCGGGATACAATGAGCAGTTCTTC.

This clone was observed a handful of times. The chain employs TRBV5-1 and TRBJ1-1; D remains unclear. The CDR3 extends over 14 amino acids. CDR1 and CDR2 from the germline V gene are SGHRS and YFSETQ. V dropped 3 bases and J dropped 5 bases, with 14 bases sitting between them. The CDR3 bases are TGCGCCAGCAGCTATCCACGGGAGGGAACTGAAGCTTTCTTT. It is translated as CASSYPREGTEAFF.

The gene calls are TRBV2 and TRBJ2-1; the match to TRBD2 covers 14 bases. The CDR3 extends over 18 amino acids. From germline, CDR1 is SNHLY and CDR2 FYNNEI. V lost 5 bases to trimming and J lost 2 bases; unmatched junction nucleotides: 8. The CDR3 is CASSPRLAGGPTYNEQFF. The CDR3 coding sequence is TGTGCCAGCAGTCCGAGACTAGCGGGAGGGCCCACCTACAATGAGCAGTTCTTC. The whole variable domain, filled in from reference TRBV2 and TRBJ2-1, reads EPEVTQTPSHQVTQMGQEVILRCVPISNHLYFYWYRQILGQKVEFLVSFYNNEISEKSEIFDDQFSVERPDGSNFTLKIRSTKLEDSAMYFCASSPRLAGGPTYNEQFFGPGTRLTVL.

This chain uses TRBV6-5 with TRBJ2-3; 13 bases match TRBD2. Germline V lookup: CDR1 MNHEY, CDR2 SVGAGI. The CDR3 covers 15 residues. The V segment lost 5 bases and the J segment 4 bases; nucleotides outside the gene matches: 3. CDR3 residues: CASSMGLAGPDTQYF. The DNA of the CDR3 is TGTGCCAGCAGTATGGGACTAGCGGGACCAGATACGCAGTATTTT.

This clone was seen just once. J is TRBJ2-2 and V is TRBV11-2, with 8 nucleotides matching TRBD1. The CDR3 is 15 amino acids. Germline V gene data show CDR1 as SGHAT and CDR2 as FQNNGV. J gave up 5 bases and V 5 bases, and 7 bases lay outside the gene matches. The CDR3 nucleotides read TGTGCCAGCAGCCTCGGACAGGGTTGGACCGGGGAGCTGTTTTTT. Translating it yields CASSLGQGWTGELFF.

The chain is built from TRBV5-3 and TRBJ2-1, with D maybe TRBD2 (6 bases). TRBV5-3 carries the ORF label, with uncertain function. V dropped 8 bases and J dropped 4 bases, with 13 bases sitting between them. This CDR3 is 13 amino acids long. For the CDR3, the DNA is TGTGCCAGCGGAGAGGAGGGATACAATGAGCAGTTCTTC. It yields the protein CASGEEGYNEQFF.

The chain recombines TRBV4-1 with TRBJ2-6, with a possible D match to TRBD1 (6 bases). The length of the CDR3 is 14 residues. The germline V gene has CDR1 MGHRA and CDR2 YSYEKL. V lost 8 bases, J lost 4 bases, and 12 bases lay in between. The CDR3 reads CASRTAPGANVLTF. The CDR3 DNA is TGCGCCAGCCGGACAGCGCCCGGGGCCAACGTCCTGACTTTC.

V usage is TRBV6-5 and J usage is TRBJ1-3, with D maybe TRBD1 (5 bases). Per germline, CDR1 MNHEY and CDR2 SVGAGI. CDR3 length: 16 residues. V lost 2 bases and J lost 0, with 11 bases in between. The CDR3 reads CASSYDSVHSGNTIYF. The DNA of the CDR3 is TGTGCCAGCAGTTACGACAGCGTACACTCTGGAAACACCATATATTTT.

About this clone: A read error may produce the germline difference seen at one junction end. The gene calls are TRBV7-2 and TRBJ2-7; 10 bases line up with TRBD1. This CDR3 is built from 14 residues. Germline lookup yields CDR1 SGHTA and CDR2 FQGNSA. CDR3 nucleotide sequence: TGTGCCGGCAGCTCTGACAGGGGGCCCTACGAGCAGTACTTC. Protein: CAGSSDRGPYEQYF.

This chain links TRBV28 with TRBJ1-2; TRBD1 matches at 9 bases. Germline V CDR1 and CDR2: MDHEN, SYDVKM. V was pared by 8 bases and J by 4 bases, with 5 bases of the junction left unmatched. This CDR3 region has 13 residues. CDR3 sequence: CASGGQGIYGYTF. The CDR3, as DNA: TGTGCCAGCGGAGGACAGGGGATCTATGGCTACACCTTC.

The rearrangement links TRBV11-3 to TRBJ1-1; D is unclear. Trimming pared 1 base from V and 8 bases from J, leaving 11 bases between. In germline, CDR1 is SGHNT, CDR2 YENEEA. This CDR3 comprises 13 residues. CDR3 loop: CASSLGQVPEAFF. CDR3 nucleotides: TGTGCCAGCAGCTTAGGGCAGGTACCAGAAGCTTTCTTT. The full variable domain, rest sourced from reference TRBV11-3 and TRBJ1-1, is EAGVVQSPRYKIIEKKQPVAFWCNPISGHNTLYWYLQNLGQGPELLIRYENEEAVDDSQLPKDRFSAERLKGVDSTLKIQPAELGDSAVYLCASSLGQVPEAFFGQGTRLTVV.

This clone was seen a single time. CDR3 residues: CASSEKGSGGQPQHF. The CDR3 DNA reads as TGTGCCAGCAGTGAAAAGGGGTCAGGCGGTCAGCCCCAGCATTTT. The chain joins TRBV6-1 to TRBJ1-5; D may be TRBD1 (5 bases). The germline V gene has CDR1 MNHNS and CDR2 SASEGT. V was trimmed by 2 bases and J by 6 bases, leaving 14 bases between them. This CDR3 has 15 amino acids.

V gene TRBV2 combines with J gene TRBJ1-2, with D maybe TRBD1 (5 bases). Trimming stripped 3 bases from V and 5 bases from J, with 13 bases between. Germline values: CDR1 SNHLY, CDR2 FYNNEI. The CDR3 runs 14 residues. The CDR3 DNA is TGTGCCAGCAGTGAGGGGCAGGCGAGATATGGCTACACCTTC. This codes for CASSEGQARYGYTF.

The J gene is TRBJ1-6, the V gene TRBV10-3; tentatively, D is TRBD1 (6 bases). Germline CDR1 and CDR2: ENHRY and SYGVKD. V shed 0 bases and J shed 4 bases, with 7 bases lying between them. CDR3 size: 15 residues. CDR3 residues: CAISESGQYNSPLHF. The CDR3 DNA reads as TGTGCCATCAGTGAGTCCGGACAGTATAATTCACCCCTCCACTTT.

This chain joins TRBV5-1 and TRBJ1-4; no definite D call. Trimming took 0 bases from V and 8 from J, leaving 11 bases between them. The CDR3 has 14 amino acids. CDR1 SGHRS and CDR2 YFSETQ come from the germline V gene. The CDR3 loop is CASSLGRYDEKLFF. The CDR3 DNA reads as TGCGCCAGCAGCTTGGGGCGGTACGACGAAAAACTGTTTTTT.

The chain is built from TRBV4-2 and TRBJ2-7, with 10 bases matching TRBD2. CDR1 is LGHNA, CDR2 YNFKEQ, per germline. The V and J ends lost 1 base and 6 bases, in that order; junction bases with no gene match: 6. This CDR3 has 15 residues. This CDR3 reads CASSQVSSGRVEQYF. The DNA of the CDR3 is TGTGCCAGCAGCCAAGTATCCAGCGGGAGGGTCGAGCAGTACTTC.

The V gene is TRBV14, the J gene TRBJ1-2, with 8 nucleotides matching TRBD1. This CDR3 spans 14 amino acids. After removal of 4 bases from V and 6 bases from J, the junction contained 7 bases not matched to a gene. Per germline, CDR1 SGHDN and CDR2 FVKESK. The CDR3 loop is CASSLKDRVDGYTF. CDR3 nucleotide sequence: TGTGCCAGCAGCCTCAAGGACAGGGTGGATGGCTACACCTTC.

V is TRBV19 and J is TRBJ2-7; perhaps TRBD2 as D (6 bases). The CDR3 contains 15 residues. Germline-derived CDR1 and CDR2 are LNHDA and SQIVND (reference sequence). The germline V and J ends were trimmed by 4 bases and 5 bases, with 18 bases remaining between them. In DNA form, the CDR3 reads TGTGCCAGTAGTAAGGGGACCAGGGAGGTCAACGAGCAGTACTTC. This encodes CASSKGTREVNEQYF.

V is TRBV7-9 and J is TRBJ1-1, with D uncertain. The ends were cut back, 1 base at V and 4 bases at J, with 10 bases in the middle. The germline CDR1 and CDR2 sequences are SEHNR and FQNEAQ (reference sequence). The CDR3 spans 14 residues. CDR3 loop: CASSLGGLSTEAFF. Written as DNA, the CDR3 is TGTGCCAGCAGCTTAGGAGGGTTGAGCACTGAAGCTTTCTTT. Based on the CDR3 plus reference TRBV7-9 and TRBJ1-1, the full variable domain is DTGVSQNPRHKITKRGQNVTFRCDPISEHNRLYWYRQTLGQGPEFLTYFQNEAQLEKSRLLSDRFSAERPKGSFSTLEIQRTEQGDSAMYLCASSLGGLSTEAFFGQGTRLTVV.

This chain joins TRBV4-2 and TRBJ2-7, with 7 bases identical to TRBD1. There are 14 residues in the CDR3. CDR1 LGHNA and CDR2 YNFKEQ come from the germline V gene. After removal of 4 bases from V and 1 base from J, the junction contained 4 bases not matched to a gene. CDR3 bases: TGTGCCAGCAGCCTGGGGGACAGATCCTACGAGCAGTACTTC. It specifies CASSLGDRSYEQYF.

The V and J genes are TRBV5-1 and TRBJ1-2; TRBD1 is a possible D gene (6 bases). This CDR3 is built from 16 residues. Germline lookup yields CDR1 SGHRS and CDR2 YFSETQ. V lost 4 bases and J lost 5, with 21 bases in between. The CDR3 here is CASSLGGDHPTYGYTF. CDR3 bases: TGCGCCAGCAGCCTAGGGGGGGACCACCCCACGTATGGCTACACCTTC.

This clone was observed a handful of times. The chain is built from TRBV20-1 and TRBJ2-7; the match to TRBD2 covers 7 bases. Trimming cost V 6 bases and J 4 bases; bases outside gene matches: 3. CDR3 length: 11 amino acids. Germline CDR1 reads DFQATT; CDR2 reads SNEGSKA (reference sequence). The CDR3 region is CSALAAYEQYF. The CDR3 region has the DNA TGCAGTGCCCTAGCGGCTTACGAGCAGTACTTC.

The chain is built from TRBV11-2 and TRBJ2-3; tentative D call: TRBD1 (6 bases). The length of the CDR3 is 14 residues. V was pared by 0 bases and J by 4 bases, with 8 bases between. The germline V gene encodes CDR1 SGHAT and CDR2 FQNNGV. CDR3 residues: CASSLEQGADTQYF. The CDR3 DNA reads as TGTGCCAGCAGCTTAGAACAGGGTGCAGATACGCAGTATTTT.

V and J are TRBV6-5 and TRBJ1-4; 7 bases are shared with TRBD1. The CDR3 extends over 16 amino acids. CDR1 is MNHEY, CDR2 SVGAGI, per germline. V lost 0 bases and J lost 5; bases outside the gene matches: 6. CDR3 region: CASSYSGQRGNEKLFF. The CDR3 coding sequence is TGTGCCAGCAGTTACTCGGGACAGAGGGGCAATGAAAAACTGTTTTTT.

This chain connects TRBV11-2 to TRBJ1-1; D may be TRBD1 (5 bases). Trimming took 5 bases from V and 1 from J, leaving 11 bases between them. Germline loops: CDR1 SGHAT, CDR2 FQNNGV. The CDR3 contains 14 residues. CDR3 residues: CASSAGRGNTEAFF. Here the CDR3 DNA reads TGTGCCAGCAGCGCAGGGAGGGGGAACACTGAAGCTTTCTTT.

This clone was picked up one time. The CDR3 sequence: CASSQSGTTYEQYF. CDR3 bases: TGTGCCAGCAGTCAGAGTGGGACAACTTACGAGCAGTACTTC. The chain uses TRBV3-1 (or the pseudogene TRBV3-2) and TRBJ2-7; possible D gene TRBD1, 6 bases. The CDR3 has 14 residues. CDR1 is LGHDT, CDR2 YNNKEL, per germline (reference sequence). V lost 6 bases and J 4 bases, leaving 16 bases between the germline ends.

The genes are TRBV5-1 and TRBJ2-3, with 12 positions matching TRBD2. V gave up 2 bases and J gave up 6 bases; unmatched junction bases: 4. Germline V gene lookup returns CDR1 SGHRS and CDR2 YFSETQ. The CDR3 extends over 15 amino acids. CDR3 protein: CASSFGTSGRDTQYF. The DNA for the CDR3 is TGCGCCAGCAGCTTTGGCACTAGCGGGAGGGATACGCAGTATTTT.

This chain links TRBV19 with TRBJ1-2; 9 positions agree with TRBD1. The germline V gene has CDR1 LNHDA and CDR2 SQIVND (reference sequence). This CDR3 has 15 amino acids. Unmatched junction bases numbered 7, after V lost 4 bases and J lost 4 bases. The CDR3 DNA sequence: TGTGCCAGTAGTACCGGACAGGGGCTTTTCTATGGCTACACCTTC. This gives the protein CASSTGQGLFYGYTF.